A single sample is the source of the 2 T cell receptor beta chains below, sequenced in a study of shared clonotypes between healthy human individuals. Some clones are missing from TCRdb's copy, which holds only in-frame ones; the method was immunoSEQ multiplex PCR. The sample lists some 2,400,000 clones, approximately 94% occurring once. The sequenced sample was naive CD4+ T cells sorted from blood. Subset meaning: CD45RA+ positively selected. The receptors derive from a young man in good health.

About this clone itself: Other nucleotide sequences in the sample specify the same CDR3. The CDR3 DNA reads as TGTGCCATCAGTGAGCTTCAGGGGGGGACTGAAGCTTTCTTT. Amino acids: CAISELQGGTEAFF. This sequence joins TRBV10-3 and TRBJ1-1, with 7 bases matching TRBD1. Germline V CDR1 and CDR2: ENHRY, SYGVKD. CDR3 length: 14 amino acids. With V trimmed by 2 bases and J by 5 bases, 5 bases remained unmatched.

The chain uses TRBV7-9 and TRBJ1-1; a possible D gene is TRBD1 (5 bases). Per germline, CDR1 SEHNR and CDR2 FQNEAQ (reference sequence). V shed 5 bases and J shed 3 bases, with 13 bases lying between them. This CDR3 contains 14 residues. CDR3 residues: CASSRPATDTEAFF. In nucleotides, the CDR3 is TGTGCCAGCAGCCGCCCCGCGACAGACACTGAAGCTTTCTTT.